The clone carrying this TCR beta chain came up a few times. This entry is derived from a study of blood T cells in healthy people across ages. Together with a sample-barcoded 5' primer, a J-beta primer mix was included in a second PCR lasting roughly 7 to 11 cycles. TCRdb reprocessed the 5' RACE reads via MiXCR and lists one record per CDR3 protein. The sample consists of 1.5 million to 2 million distinct CDR3 sequences, 30% to 40% of them appearing once. Between the trimmed V and J ends, which lost 0 bases and 2 bases, there was a span of 8 bases. Per germline, CDR1 SGDLS and CDR2 YYNGEE. The CDR3 loop spans 14 amino acids.

This TCR derives from a human donor in good health. The chain couples TRBV9 to TRBJ1-1; D perhaps matches TRBD1 (5 bases). The sample comprised blood. CDR3: CASSVVGANTEAFF. As DNA, the CDR3 is TGTGCCAGCAGCGTAGTTGGGGCCAACACTGAAGCTTTCTTT.